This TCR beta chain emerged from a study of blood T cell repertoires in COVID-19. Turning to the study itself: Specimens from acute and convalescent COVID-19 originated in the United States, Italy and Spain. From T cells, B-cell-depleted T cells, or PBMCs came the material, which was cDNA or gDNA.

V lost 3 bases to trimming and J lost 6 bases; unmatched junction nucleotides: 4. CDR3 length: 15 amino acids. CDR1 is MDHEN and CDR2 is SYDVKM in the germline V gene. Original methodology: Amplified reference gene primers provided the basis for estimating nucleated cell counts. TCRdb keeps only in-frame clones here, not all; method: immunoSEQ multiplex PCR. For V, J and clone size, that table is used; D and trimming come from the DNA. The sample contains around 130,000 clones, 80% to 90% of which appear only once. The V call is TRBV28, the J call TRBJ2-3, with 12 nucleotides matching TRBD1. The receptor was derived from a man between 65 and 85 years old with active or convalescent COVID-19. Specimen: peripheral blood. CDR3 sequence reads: CASSLGDRGQDTQYF. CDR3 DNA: TGTGCCAGCAGTTTGGGGGACAGGGGGCAGGATACGCAGTATTTT.